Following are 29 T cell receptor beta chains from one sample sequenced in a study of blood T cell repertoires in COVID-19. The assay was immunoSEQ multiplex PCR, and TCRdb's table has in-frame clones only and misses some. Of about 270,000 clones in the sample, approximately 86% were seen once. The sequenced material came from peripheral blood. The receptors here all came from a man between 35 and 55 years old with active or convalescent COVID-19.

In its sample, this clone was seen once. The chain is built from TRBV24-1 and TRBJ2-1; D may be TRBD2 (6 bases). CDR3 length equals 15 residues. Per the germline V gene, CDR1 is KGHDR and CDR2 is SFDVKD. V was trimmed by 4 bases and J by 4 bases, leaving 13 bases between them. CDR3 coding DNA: TGTGCCACCAGTGACGCTAGCGATTTTTACAATGAGCAGTTCTTC. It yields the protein CATSDASDFYNEQFF.

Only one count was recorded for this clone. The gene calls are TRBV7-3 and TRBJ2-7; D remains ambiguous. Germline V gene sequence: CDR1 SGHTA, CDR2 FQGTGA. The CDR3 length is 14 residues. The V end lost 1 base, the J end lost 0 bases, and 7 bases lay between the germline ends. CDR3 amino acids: CASSLMGLSYEQYF. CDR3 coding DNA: TGTGCCAGCAGCTTAATGGGCCTCTCCTACGAGCAGTACTTC.

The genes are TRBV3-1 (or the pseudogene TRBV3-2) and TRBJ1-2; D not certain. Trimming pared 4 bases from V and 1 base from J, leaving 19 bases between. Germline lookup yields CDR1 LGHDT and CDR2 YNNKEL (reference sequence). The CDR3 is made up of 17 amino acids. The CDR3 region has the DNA TGTGCCAGCAGCCCCCGGGTAGATCCTGTCCTTAACTATGGCTACACCTTC. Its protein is CASSPRVDPVLNYGYTF.

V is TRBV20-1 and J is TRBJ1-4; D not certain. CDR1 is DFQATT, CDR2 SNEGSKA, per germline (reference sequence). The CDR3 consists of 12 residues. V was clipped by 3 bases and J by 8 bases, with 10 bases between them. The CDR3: CSASNQVEKLFF. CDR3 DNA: TGCAGTGCTAGTAATCAGGTGGAAAAACTGTTTTTT.

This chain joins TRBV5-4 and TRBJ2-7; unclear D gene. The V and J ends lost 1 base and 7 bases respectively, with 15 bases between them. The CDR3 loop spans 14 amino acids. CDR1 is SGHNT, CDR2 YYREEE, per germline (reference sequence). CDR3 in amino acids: CASSLTGEAREQYF. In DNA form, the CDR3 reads TGTGCCAGCAGCTTGACCGGCGAGGCTCGGGAGCAGTACTTC.

The CDR3 is CASSNRGANQPQHF. The CDR3 region has the DNA TGTGCCAGCAGCAACAGGGGGGCCAATCAGCCCCAGCATTTT. This chain joins TRBV7-6 and TRBJ1-5; 8 positions agree with TRBD1. Trimming cost V 5 bases and J 3 bases; bases outside gene matches: 3. Per the germline V gene, CDR1 is SGHVS and CDR2 is FNYEAQ. The CDR3 spans 14 residues.

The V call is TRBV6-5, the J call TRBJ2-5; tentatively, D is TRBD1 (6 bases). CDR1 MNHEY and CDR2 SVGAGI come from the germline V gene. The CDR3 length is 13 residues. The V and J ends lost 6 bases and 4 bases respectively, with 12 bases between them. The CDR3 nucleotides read TGTGCCAGCAGCGTCACAGGGTTAGAGACCCAGTACTTC. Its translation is CASSVTGLETQYF.

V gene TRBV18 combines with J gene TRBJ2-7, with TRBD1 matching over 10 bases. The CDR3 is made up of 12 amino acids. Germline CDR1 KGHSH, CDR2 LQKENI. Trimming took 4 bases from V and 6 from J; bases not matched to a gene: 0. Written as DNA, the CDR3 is TGTGCCAGCTCACGGGACAGGGGCGAGCAGTACTTC. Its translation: CASSRDRGEQYF.

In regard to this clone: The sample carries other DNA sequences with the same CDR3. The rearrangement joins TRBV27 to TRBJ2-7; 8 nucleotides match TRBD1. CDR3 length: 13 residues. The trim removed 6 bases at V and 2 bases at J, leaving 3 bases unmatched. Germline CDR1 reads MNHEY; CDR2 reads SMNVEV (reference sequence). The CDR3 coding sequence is TGTGCCAGCAGCCCGGGACAGGCCTACGAGCAGTACTTC. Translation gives CASSPGQAYEQYF.

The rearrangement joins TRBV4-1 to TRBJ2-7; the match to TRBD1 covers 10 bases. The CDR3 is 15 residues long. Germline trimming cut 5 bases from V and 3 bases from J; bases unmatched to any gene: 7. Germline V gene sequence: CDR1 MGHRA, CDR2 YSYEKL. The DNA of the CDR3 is TGCGCCAGCAGCTTCCGGGACAGGGGAGGCTACGAGCAGTACTTC. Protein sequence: CASSFRDRGGYEQYF.

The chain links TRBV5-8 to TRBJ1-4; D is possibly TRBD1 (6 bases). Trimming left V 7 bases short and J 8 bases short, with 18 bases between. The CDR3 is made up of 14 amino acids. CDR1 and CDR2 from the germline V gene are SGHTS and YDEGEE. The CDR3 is CASPGPGEGEKLFF. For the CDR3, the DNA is TGTGCCAGCCCGGGGCCAGGGGAGGGCGAAAAACTGTTTTTT.

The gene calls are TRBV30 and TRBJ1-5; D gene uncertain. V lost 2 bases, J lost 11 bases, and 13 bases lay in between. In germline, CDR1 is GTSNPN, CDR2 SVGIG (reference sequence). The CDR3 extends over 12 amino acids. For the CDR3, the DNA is TGTGCCTGGAGTACCCGTCCCGGAGCCCAGCATTTT. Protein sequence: CAWSTRPGAQHF.

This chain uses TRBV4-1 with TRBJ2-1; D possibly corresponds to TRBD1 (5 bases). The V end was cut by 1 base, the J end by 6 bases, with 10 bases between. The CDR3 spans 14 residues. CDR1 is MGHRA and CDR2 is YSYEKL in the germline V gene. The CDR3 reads CASSQVGHSNEQFF. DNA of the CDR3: TGCGCCAGCAGCCAAGTAGGACATAGCAATGAGCAGTTCTTC.

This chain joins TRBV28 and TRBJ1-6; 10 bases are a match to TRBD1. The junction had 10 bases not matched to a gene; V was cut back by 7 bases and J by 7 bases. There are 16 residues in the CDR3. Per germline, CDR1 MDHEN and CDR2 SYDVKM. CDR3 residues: CASTIPGTGVNSPLHF. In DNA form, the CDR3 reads TGTGCCAGCACCATCCCCGGGACAGGGGTAAATTCACCCCTCCACTTT.

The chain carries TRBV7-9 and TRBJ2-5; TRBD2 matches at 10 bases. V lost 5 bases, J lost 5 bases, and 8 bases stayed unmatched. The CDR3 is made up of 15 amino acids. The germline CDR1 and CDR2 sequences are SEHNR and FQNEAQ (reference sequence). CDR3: CASSQIAGGLETQYF. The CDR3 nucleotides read TGTGCCAGCAGCCAGATAGCGGGAGGTCTGGAGACCCAGTACTTC.

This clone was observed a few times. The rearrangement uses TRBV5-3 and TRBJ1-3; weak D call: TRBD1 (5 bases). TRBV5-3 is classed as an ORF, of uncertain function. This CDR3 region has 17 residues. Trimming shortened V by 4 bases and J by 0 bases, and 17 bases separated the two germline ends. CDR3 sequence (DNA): TGTGCCAGAAGCCGTAGGACAAGGTCGAGCTCTGGAAACACCATATATTTT. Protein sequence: CARSRRTRSSSGNTIYF.

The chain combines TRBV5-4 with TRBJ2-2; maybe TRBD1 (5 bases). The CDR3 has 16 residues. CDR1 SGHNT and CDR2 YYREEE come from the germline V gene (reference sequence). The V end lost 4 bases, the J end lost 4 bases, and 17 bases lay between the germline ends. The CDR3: CASSLGAAVSTGELFF. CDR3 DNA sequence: TGTGCCAGCAGCCTAGGGGCCGCCGTTTCCACCGGGGAGCTGTTTTTT.

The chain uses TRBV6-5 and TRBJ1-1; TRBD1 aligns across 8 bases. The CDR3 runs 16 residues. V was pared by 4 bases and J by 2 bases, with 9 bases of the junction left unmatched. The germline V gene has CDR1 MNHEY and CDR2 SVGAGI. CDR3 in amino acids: CASSWDRSRANTEAFF. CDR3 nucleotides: TGTGCCAGCAGTTGGGACAGGTCAAGGGCAAACACTGAAGCTTTCTTT.

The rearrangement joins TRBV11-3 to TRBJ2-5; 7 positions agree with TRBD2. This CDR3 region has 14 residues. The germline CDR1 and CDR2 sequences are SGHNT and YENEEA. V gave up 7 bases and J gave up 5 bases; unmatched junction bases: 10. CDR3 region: CASTPGGRPETQYF. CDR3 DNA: TGTGCCAGCACCCCAGGCGGGAGACCGGAGACCCAGTACTTC.

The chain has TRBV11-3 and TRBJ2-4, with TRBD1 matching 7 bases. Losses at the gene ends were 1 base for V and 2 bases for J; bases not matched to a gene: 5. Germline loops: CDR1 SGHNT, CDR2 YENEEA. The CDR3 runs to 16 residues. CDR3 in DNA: TGTGCCAGCAGCTTAGGAACAGGGGTTACCAAAAACATTCAGTACTTC. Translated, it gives CASSLGTGVTKNIQYF.

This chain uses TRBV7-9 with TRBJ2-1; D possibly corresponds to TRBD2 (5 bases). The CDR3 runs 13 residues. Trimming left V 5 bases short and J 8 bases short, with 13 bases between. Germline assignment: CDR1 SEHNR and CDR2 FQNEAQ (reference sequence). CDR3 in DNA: TGTGCCAGCAGCCCTCGGGGTTGGGATGAGCAGTTCTTC. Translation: CASSPRGWDEQFF.

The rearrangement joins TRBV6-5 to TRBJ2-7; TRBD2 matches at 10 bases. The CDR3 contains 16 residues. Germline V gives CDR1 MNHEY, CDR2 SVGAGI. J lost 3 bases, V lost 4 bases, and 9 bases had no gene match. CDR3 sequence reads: CASSFGSSGSGYEQYF. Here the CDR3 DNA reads TGTGCCAGCAGTTTCGGGTCTAGCGGGAGTGGCTACGAGCAGTACTTC.

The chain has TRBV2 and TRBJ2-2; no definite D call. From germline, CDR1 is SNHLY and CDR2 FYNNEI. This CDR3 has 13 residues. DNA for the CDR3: TGTGCAGGCCAGTCTAGAAACACCGGGGAGCTGTTTTTT. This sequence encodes CAGQSRNTGELFF.

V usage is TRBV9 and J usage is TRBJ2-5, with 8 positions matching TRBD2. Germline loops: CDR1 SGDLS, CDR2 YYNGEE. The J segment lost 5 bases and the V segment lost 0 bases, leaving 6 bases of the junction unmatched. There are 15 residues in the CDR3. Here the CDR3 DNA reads TGTGCCAGCAGCGTAGCAGGGACTAGTATTGAGACCCAGTACTTC. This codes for CASSVAGTSIETQYF.

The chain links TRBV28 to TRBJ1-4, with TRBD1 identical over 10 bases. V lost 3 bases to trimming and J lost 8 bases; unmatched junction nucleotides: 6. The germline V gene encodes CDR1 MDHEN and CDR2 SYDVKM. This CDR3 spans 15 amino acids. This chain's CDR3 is CASSLGDRGREKLFF. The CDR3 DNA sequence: TGTGCCAGCAGTTTGGGCGACAGGGGGCGGGAAAAACTGTTTTTT. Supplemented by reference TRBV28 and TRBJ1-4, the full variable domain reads DVKVTQSSRYLVKRTGEKVFLECVQDMDHENMFWYRQDPGLGLRLIYFSYDVKMKEKGDIPEGYSVSREKKERFSLILESASTNQTSMYLCASSLGDRGREKLFFGSGTQLSVL.

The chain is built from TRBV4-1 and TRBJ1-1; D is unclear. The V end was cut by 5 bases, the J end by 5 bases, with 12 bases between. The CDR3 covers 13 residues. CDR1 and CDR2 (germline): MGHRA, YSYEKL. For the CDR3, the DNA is TGCGCCAGCAGCAGGAGTCTTGAGACTGAAGCTTTCTTT. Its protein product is CASSRSLETEAFF.

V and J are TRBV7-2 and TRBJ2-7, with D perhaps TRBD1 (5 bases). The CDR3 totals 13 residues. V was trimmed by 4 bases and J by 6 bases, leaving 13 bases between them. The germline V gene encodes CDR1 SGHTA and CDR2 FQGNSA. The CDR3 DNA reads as TGTGCCAGCAGCTCAGGGCATAGGGGCGAGCAGTACTTC. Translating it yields CASSSGHRGEQYF.

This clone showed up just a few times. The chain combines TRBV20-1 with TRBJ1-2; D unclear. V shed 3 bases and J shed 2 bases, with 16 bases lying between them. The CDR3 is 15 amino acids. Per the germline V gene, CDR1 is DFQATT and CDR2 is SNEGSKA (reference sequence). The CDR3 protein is CSASGGSGGNYGYTF. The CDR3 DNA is TGCAGTGCTAGTGGCGGTTCGGGTGGGAACTATGGCTACACCTTC.

Written as DNA, the CDR3 is TGTGCCAGCAGCTTACGGGGACAGGCGAACACCGGGGAGCTGTTTTTT. Encoded protein: CASSLRGQANTGELFF. The V gene is TRBV27, the J gene TRBJ2-2; 8 positions match TRBD1. Germline CDR1 reads MNHEY; CDR2 reads SMNVEV (reference sequence). The junction had 6 bases not matched to a gene; V was cut back by 6 bases and J by 0 bases. The CDR3 consists of 16 residues.